This T cell receptor beta chain was identified during a study of response to subunit inactivated influenza vaccine. Whole-study findings and limits: The study's authors posited that every seasonal influenza vaccination enlists few new T cells.

TCRdb processed the RT-PCR reads anew with MiXCR; each CDR3 protein has one entry. The sample lists about 620,000 distinct CDR3 sequences, about 12% seen once, with roughly 10% in the top ten. V was shortened by 6 bases and J by 1 base, with 13 bases between the two germline ends. CDR1 and CDR2 (germline): SGHRS, YFSETQ. The CDR3 contains 14 residues. Points on this clonotype: What it recognizes is unknown.

This chain joins TRBV5-1 and TRBJ1-1; D is uncertain. The sequence came from a man aged 45-65 years who received an inactivated influenza vaccine. This material consisted of PBMCs from blood, taken on the day of vaccination. The CDR3 loop reads CASTRTYENTEAFF. Written as DNA, the CDR3 is TGCGCCAGCACCCGAACTTACGAGAACACTGAAGCTTTCTTT.